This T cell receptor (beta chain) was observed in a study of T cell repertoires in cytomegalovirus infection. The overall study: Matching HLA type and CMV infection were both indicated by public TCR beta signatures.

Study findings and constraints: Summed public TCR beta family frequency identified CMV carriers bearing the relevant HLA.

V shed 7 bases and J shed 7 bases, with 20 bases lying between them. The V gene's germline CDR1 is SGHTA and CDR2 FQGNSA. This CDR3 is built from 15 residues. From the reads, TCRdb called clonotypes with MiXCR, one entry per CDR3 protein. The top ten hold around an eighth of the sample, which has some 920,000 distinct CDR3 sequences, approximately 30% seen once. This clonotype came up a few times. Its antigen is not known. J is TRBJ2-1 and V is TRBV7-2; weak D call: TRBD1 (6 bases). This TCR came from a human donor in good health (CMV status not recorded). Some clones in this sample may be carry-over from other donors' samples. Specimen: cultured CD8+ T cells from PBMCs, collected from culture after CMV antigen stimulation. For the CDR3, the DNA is TGTGCCAGCAAGAGACGGGACAAAAGGGAGAATGAGCAGTTCTTC. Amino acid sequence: CASKRRDKRENEQFF.